Described below is a single T cell receptor beta chain sequence and its context. TCRdb's table, derived via immunoSEQ multiplex PCR, lists solely in-frame clones and lacks some. The data show 50,000 to 65,000 clones, with around 79% seen just once and around 16% held by the top ten. Trimming stripped 4 bases from V and 6 bases from J, with 15 bases between. In germline, CDR1 is SGHVS, CDR2 FNYEAQ. The CDR3 contains 14 residues. The data originate from a study of radiotherapy plus CTLA-4 blockade in lung cancer. Focal radiation with ipilimumab CTLA-4 blockade was given to patients with chemo-refractory metastatic non-small-cell lung cancer.

The sequence came from a human donor with non-small cell lung cancer who had a complete response to radiotherapy plus ipilimumab. This material consisted of peripheral blood, taken from a patient treated with radiotherapy plus ipilimumab. The V and J genes are TRBV7-6 and TRBJ1-1; TRBD1 is a possible D gene (6 bases). This CDR3 reads CASSSTGKFAEAFF. CDR3 DNA sequence: TGTGCCAGCAGCTCAACAGGGAAGTTCGCTGAAGCTTTCTTT.